Shown below are 10 T cell receptor delta chains from a single sample sequenced in a study of delta chains in infants with herpesvirus infections (dated by TCRdb to the early 2020s). The receptor library was made with RT-PCR. TCRdb names Illumina MiSeq as the instrument used. TCR cDNA was generated by reverse transcription of PBMC RNA with SuperScript II and gamma-chain- and delta-chain-specific primers. In TCRdb, clones were called once more from the public reads by CATT, and rows of identical DNA were later combined. The sample data list some 400 delta-chain clones, and less than 30% of these were observed just once. Of the sample, less than 35% is held by the ten largest clones. The material was peripheral blood, obtained at time point 1 of longitudinal follow-up. The receptor set was obtained from a human donor who was a Ugandan infant, either HIV-exposed or HIV-unexposed (not recorded which).

For this clone: The amino acid sequence in TCRdb belongs to a much larger clone and departs from this DNA's translation at residue 5, likely a sequencing read error; the sequence shown is translated from the DNA. This chain links TRAV29/DV5 with TRDJ1, with 8 bases matching TRDD3. CDR1 and CDR2 (germline): NSMFDY, ISSIKDK. The CDR3 extends over 16 amino acids. Germline trimming cut 2 bases from V and 3 bases from J; bases unmatched to any gene: 12. CDR3 in amino acids: CAASNGGSPRPDKLIF. The CDR3 DNA reads TGTGCAGCAAGTAATGGGGGATCCCCAAGACCCGATAAACTCATCTTT.

The chain is built from TRAV38-2/DV8 and TRDJ1, with 10 bases matching TRDD3. V was clipped by 0 bases and J by 0 bases; unmatched bases: 23. This CDR3 spans 23 amino acids. CDR1 is TSESDYY, CDR2 QEAYKQQN, per germline. CDR3: CAYRSAAWFLPGGLGDYTDKLIF. The CDR3 bases are TGTGCTTATAGGAGCGCGGCCTGGTTCCTACCAGGGGGACTGGGGGATTACACCGATAAACTCATCTTT.

This clone is deemed large (0.1 to 1%). The V call is TRDV1, the J call TRDJ1; 8 bases fit TRDD3. V lost 3 bases and J lost 1; bases outside the gene matches: 28. The CDR3 is made up of 23 amino acids. Germline V gene sequence: CDR1 TSWWSYY, CDR2 QGS. The CDR3 spells CALGDLPPRSSGDTKIRTDKLIF. As DNA, the CDR3 is TGTGCTCTTGGGGATCTTCCTCCACGTTCCTCCGGGGATACCAAGATTCGCACCGATAAACTCATCTTT.

Comments on this clone: This sequence is one base from a far larger clone and is likely a read error. Other DNA sequences in this specimen translate into the identical CDR3. This chain links TRDV1 with TRDJ2, with D unresolved. Germline V gene sequence: CDR1 TSWWSYY, CDR2 QGS. Trimming left V 6 bases short and J 4 bases short, with 18 bases between. The CDR3 runs 16 residues. CDR3 residues: CALGEKGLLSTAQLFF. The CDR3 nucleotides read TGTGCTCTTGGTGAAAAGGGGTTACTGTCGACAGCACAACTCTTCTTT.

This clone is classed as large. The genes are TRDV1 and TRDJ2, with 7 bases matching TRDD2. The CDR3 totals 18 residues. Germline assignment: CDR1 TSWWSYY and CDR2 QGS. V dropped 3 bases and J dropped 6; count of bases not matched to a gene: 16. The CDR3 DNA sequence: TGTGCTCTTGGGGATCCCATTTCCTACCCCAGATGGCCAGCACAACTCTTCTTT. Translation gives CALGDPISYPRWPAQLFF.

Comment on this clone: This is likely an artifact of a read error, given a far larger clone one base away. The rearrangement links TRDV1 to TRDJ1; 10 bases map to TRDD3. Germline V gene data show CDR1 as TSWWSYY and CDR2 as QGS. The CDR3 length is 24 residues. The junction had 26 bases not matched to a gene; V was cut back by 1 base and J by 0 bases. This CDR3 reads CALGEPVFRPKGAYWGIYTDKLIF. The CDR3 bases are TGTGCTCTTGGGGAACCAGTTTTCCGCCCCAAGGGCGCGTACTGGGGGATCTACACCGATAAACTCATCTTT.

The V gene is TRDV1, the J gene TRDJ1; 9 bases map to TRDD3. Germline lookup yields CDR1 TSWWSYY and CDR2 QGS. The CDR3 length is 20 residues. Trimming took 4 bases from V and 1 from J; bases not matched to a gene: 19. Written as DNA, the CDR3 is TGTGCTCTTGGGGGACTTCCCAACGAGGTTACTGGGGGACTCACCGATAAACTCATCTTT. Translation gives CALGGLPNEVTGGLTDKLIF.

This clone is large (0.1 to 1%) in the sample. V usage is TRDV2 and J usage is TRDJ3; 9 bases map to TRDD3. The CDR3 is 16 amino acids. With 3 bases clipped from V and 2 bases from J, the junction kept 1 base outside the gene matches. Per the germline V gene, CDR1 is GEAIGNYY and CDR2 is EKD. The CDR3 spells CACDYWGTWDTRQMFF. The CDR3 nucleotides are TGTGCCTGTGACTACTGGGGGACCTGGGACACCCGACAGATGTTTTTC.

This clone is termed large. J is TRDJ3 and V is TRDV2; 8 bases line up with TRDD3. The CDR3 totals 17 residues. CDR1 is GEAIGNYY and CDR2 is EKD in the germline V gene. V trimming: 0 bases; J trimming: 3 bases; junction bases outside the gene matches: 3. Here the CDR3 DNA reads TGTGCCTGTGACACCGCTGGGGGAATCTGGGACACCCGACAGATGTTTTTC. Amino acid sequence: CACDTAGGIWDTRQMFF.

A remark on this clone: A single base is all that separates this from a far larger clone, so a read error is likely. The chain is built from TRDV1 and TRDJ3, with TRDD3 matching 10 bases. V lost 3 bases and J lost 2; bases outside the gene matches: 19. The CDR3 loop spans 23 amino acids. The germline CDR1 and CDR2 sequences are TSWWSYY and QGS. The CDR3 DNA reads TGTGCTCTTGGGGAGACCTACCGACACTGGGGGATGAGAGGCCCCTGGGACACCCGACAGATGTTTTTC. It specifies CALGETYRHWGMRGPWDTRQMFF.